This T cell receptor beta chain emerged from a study of cytomegalovirus exposure and HLA in healthy donors. Study-wide results and caveats: In a later analysis, compared with equally common non-associated chains, HLA-associated beta chains were more expanded. A missense variant in DCLRE1C was later tied to TCR beta V- and J-gene trimming.

A multiplex PCR was run with 60 Vbeta primers and 13 Jbeta primers. Some clones are missing from TCRdb's copy, which holds only in-frame ones; the method was immunoSEQ multiplex PCR. Of 100,000 to 150,000 clones listed, approximately 87% are singletons. A note on this clone: Antigen specificity is unknown.

The ends lost 6 bases at V and 8 bases at J; junction bases unmatched: 10. This CDR3 contains 14 residues. CDR1 and CDR2 (germline): MNHNS, SASEGT. The sequence derives from a woman in her 30s in good health and CMV-seronegative. Sequencing was done on a sample of PBMCs. V gene TRBV6-1 combines with J gene TRBJ1-2; 9 positions match TRBD1. CDR3 sequence (DNA): TGTGCCAGCAGCTTTACACAGGGGGCGGAAGGCTACACCTTC. This sequence encodes CASSFTQGAEGYTF.